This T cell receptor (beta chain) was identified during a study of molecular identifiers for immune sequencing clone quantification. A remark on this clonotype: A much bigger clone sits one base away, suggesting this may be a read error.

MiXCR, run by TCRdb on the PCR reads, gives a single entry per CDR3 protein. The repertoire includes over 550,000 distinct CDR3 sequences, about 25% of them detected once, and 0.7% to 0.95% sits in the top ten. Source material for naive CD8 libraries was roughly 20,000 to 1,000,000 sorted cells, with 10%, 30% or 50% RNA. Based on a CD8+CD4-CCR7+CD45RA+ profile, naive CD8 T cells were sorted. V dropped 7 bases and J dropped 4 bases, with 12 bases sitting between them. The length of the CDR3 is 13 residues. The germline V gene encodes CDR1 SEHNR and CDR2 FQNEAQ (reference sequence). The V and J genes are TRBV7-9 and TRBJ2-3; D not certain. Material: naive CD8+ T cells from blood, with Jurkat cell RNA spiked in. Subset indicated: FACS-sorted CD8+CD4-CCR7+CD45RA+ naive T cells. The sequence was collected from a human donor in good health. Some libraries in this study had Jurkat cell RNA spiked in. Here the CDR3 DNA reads TGTGCCAGCATCTCAGATTTTTCAGATACGCAGTATTTT. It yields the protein CASISDFSDTQYF.